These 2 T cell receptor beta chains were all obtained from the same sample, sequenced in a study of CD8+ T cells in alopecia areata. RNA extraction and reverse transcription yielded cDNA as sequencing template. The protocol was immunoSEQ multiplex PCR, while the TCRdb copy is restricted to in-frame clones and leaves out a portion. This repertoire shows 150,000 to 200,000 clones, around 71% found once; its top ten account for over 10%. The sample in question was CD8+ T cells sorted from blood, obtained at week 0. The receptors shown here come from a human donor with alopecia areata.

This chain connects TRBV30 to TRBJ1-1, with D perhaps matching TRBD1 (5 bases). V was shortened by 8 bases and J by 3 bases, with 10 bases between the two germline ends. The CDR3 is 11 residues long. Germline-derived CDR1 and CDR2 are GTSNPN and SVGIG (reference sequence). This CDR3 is CARGGDTEAFF. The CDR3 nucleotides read TGTGCCCGGGGGGGGGACACTGAAGCTTTCTTT.

The CDR3 sequence: CASSEGNTEAFF. CDR3 DNA sequence: TGCGCCAGCAGCGAGGGGAACACTGAAGCTTTCTTT. The chain employs TRBV5-1 and TRBJ1-1; D is unresolved. Trimming stripped 4 bases from V and 1 base from J, with 5 bases between. This CDR3 is built from 12 residues. Per germline, CDR1 SGHRS and CDR2 YFSETQ.